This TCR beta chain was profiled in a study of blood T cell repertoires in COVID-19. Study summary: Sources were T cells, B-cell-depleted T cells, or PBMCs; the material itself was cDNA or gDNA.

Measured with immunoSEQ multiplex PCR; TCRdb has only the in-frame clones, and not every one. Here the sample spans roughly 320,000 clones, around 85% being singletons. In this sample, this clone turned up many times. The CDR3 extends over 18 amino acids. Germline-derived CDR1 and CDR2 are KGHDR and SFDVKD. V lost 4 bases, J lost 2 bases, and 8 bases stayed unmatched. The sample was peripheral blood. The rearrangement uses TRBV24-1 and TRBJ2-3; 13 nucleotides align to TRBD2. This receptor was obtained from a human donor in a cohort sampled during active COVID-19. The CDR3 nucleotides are TGTGCCACCAGTGACCATGGACTAGCGGGGGCCTACACAGATACGCAGTATTTT. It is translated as CATSDHGLAGAYTDTQYF.